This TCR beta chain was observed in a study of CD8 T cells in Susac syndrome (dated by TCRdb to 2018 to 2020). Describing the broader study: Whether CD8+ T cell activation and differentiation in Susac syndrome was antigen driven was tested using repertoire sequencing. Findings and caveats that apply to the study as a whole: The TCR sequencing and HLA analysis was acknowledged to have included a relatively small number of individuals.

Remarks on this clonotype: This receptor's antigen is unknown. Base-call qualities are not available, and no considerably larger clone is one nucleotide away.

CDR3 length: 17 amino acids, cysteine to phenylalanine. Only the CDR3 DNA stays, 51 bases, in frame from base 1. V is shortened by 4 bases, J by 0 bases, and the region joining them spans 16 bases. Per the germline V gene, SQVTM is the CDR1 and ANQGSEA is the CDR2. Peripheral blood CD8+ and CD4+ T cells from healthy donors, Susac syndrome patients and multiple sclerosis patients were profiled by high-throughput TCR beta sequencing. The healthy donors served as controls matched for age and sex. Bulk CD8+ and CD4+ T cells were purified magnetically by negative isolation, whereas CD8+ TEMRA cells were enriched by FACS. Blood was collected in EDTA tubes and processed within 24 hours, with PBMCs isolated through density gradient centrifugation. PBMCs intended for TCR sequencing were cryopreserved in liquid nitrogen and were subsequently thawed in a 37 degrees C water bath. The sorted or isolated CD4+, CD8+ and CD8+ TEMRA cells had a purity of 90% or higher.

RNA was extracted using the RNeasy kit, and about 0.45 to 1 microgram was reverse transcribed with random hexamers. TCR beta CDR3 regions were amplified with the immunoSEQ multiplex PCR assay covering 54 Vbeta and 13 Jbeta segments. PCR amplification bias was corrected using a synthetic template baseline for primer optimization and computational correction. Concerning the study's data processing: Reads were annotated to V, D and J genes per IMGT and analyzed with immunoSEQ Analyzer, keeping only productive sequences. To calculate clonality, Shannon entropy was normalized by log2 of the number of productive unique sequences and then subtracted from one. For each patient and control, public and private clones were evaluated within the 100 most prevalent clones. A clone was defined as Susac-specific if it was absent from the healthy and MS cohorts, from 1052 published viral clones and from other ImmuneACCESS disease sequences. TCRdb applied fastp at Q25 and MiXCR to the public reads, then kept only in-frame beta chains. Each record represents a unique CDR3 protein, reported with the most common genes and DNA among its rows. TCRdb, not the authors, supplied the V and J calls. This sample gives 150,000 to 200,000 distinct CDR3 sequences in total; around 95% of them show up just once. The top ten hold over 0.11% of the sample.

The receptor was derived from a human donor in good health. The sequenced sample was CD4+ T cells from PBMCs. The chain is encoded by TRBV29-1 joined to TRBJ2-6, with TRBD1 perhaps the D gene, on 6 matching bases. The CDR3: CSVGDEGVSSGANVLTF. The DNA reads TGCAGCGTTGGGGACGAGGGGGTGTCCTCTGGGGCCAACGTCCTGACTTTC. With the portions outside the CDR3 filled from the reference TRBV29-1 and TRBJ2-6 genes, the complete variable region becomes SAVISQKPSRDICQRGTSLTIQCQVDSQVTMMFWYRQQPGQSLTLIATANQGSEATYESGFVIDKFPISRPNLTFSTLTVSNMSPEDSSIYLCSVGDEGVSSGANVLTFGAGSRLTVL.